This T cell receptor (delta chain) was captured in a study of gamma-delta T cells after stem cell transplantation. The V segment lost 0 bases and the J segment 2 bases; nucleotides outside the gene matches: 4. Germline assignment: CDR1 GEAIGNYY and CDR2 EKD. The length of the CDR3 is 16 residues. TCRdb reran clone calling via CATT on the RT-PCR reads. This table has 2,000 to 3,000 delta-chain clones, 3% appearing once. V and J are TRDV2 and TRDJ1; TRDD3 matches 11 bases. The specimen was gamma-delta T cells. The source is a human donor. It is not recorded whose cells these are; they may come from a transplant donor. The CDR3 DNA reads TGTGCCTGTGACACCCTGGGGGATACTTTAACCGATAAACTCATCTTT. This translates into CACDTLGDTLTDKLIF.